The sequence of this T cell receptor beta chain was determined in a study of blood T cell repertoires in COVID-19. The germline V gene has CDR1 GTSNPN and CDR2 SVGIG (reference sequence). V lost 0 bases, J lost 4 bases, and 4 bases stayed unmatched. The CDR3 loop spans 16 amino acids. This clone occurred a few times. Recruited during active infection, patients (from Seattle) were subsequently followed longitudinally. Clones were sequenced by immunoSEQ multiplex PCR, and TCRdb holds only the in-frame ones, with some missing. The sample records over 200,000 clones, about 83% being singletons. The TCR was taken from a woman in her 30s with COVID-19, enrolled during active disease. Source material: peripheral blood. The rearrangement links TRBV30 to TRBJ1-5; 12 bases fit TRBD1. The CDR3 DNA reads TGTGCCTGGAGTGTAAGGGGACAGGGGGCTAATCAGCCCCAGCATTTT. It encodes CAWSVRGQGANQPQHF. The whole variable domain, filled in from reference TRBV30 and TRBJ1-5, reads SQTIHQWPATLVQPVGSPLSLECTVEGTSNPNLYWYRQAAGRGLQLLFYSVGIGQISSEVPQNLSASRPQDRQFILSSKKLLLSDSGFYLCAWSVRGQGANQPQHFGDGTRLSIL.